This section outlines one TCR beta chain sequence together with its context. No antigen is known for it. The CDR3 contains 15 residues. CDR1 and CDR2 from the germline V gene are GTSNPN and SVGIG (reference sequence). The ends were cut back, 3 bases at V and 0 bases at J, with 14 bases in the middle. 60 Vbeta and 13 Jbeta primers were used in PCR. The repertoire was sequenced with immunoSEQ multiplex PCR; TCRdb's copy has only in-frame clones and lacks some. The repertoire consists of about 130,000 clones, with roughly 74% occurring once and the leading ten covering roughly 7.5%. These data come from a study of cytomegalovirus exposure and HLA in healthy donors. The study, taken as a whole, reports: Earlier findings revealed that most TCR beta V segments proved productive either about 87% or about 30% of the time. Trimming of TCR beta V- and J-genes showed a link, identified in a later analysis, to a missense DCLRE1C variant.

The chain uses TRBV30 and TRBJ1-1; D remains ambiguous. The specimen was PBMCs. The TCR originated in a male donor in good health and CMV-seronegative. Here the CDR3 reads CAWSPDITMNTEAFF. CDR3 DNA sequence: TGTGCCTGGAGCCCCGACATCACCATGAACACTGAAGCTTTCTTT. The entire variable domain, with the rest obtained from reference TRBV30 and TRBJ1-1, is as follows: SQTIHQWPATLVQPVGSPLSLECTVEGTSNPNLYWYRQAAGRGLQLLFYSVGIGQISSEVPQNLSASRPQDRQFILSSKKLLLSDSGFYLCAWSPDITMNTEAFFGQGTRLTVV.